The 32 T cell receptor beta chains presented below share a single source sample, sequenced in a study of radiotherapy plus CTLA-4 blockade in lung cancer. TCRdb's copy holds only in-frame clones and misses some; the assay was immunoSEQ multiplex PCR. The sample yields 90,000 or so clones, roughly four fifths seen once. Sequencing was performed on peripheral blood, taken from a patient treated with radiotherapy plus ipilimumab. These receptors all come from a human donor with non-small cell lung cancer who had stable disease on radiotherapy plus ipilimumab.

J is TRBJ1-4 and V is TRBV6-1; D is undetermined. Trimming left V 5 bases short and J 2 bases short, with 9 bases between. The CDR3 spans 14 residues. The germline V gene has CDR1 MNHNS and CDR2 SASEGT. CDR3 sequence: CASSIKSTNEKLFF. The CDR3 DNA is TGTGCCAGCAGTATTAAGTCCACTAATGAAAAACTGTTTTTT.

The chain employs TRBV4-2 and TRBJ2-3; 10 positions agree with TRBD2. The CDR3 has 16 amino acids. Germline V lookup: CDR1 LGHNA, CDR2 YNFKEQ. The J segment lost 1 base and the V segment lost 0 bases, leaving 1 base of the junction unmatched. The CDR3 DNA reads as TGTGCCAGCAGCCAAGAAACTAGCGGGGGCACAGATACGCAGTATTTT. Translation gives CASSQETSGGTDTQYF.

This clone was counted once. The gene calls are TRBV27 and TRBJ2-7, with D perhaps matching TRBD2 (6 bases). This CDR3 has 14 amino acids. Germline CDR1 MNHEY, CDR2 SMNVEV (reference sequence). V was pared by 3 bases and J by 0 bases, with 9 bases between. This CDR3 reads CASSFAGSSYEQYF. For the CDR3, the DNA is TGTGCCAGCAGTTTTGCGGGATCCTCCTACGAGCAGTACTTC.

This chain joins TRBV5-3 and TRBJ2-4; 10 bases map to TRBD1. TRBV5-3 is reported as an ORF; its role is uncertain. With V trimmed by 0 bases and J by 9 bases, 12 bases remained unmatched. The CDR3 runs to 17 residues. The CDR3 nucleotides are TGTGCCAGAAGCTTGGTTCTTTGTGGGACAGGGGACGGCATTCAGTACTTC. Translating gives CARSLVLCGTGDGIQYF.

The chain combines TRBV27 with TRBJ1-1, with 8 nucleotides matching TRBD1. After removal of 2 bases from V and 8 bases from J, the junction contained 1 base not matched to a gene. The germline V gene encodes CDR1 MNHEY and CDR2 SMNVEV (reference sequence). The CDR3 length is 12 residues. CDR3 nucleotide sequence: TGTGCCAGCAGTTTAGGGGACAGGGAAGCTTTCTTT. Residues: CASSLGDREAFF.

J is TRBJ2-7 and V is TRBV28, with TRBD2 as a possible D gene (6 bases). The CDR3 runs 13 residues. Trimming left V 6 bases short and J 8 bases short, with 17 bases between. The germline gives CDR1 MDHEN, CDR2 SYDVKM. The chain's CDR3 is CASRGTPSSKQYF. The CDR3 DNA sequence: TGTGCCAGCAGGGGGACTCCCTCTTCGAAGCAGTACTTC.

The V and J genes are TRBV5-1 and TRBJ2-5, with D tentatively TRBD1 (6 bases). V was cut by 4 bases and J by 4 bases, with 20 bases left in between. Germline CDR1 is SGHRS and CDR2 is YFSETQ. The length of the CDR3 is 16 residues. The CDR3 sequence: CASSTLGAGAGETQYF. The CDR3 DNA reads TGCGCCAGCAGCACCCTGGGGGCAGGGGCCGGAGAGACCCAGTACTTC.

This clone was recorded once. The V call is TRBV6-5, the J call TRBJ2-7; 8 positions agree with TRBD2. The CDR3 runs to 15 residues. Trimming removed 3 bases from V and 4 bases from J; junction bases left unmatched: 8. Germline CDR1 reads MNHEY; CDR2 reads SVGAGI. CDR3 sequence (DNA): TGTGCCAGCAGTTATGATCGGCGGGAGGCTTACGAGCAGTACTTC. Translation: CASSYDRREAYEQYF.

The rearrangement uses TRBV6-1 and TRBJ2-2; a possible D gene is TRBD2 (5 bases). The CDR3 runs to 12 residues. Germline V lookup: CDR1 MNHNS, CDR2 SASEGT. Trimming pared 8 bases from V and 10 bases from J, leaving 14 bases between. The CDR3 loop is CASLRDPVELFF. CDR3 nucleotides: TGTGCCAGCTTGAGGGATCCCGTGGAGCTGTTTTTT.

This sequence joins TRBV10-2 and TRBJ2-2; a possible D gene is TRBD1 (5 bases). The CDR3 runs 14 residues. V dropped 10 bases and J dropped 1 base, with 13 bases sitting between them. Germline V gene lookup returns CDR1 WSHSY and CDR2 SAAADI. The CDR3: CATETAMNTGELFF. CDR3 nucleotides: TGCGCCACAGAGACAGCCATGAACACCGGGGAGCTGTTTTTT.

V is TRBV5-1 and J is TRBJ1-1; 7 positions agree with TRBD1. This CDR3 is built from 15 residues. Germline lookup yields CDR1 SGHRS and CDR2 YFSETQ. The J segment lost 3 bases and the V segment lost 0 bases, leaving 5 bases of the junction unmatched. The CDR3, as DNA: TGCGCCAGCAGCTTGGGCGGGACAGCTTACACTGAAGCTTTCTTT. This sequence encodes CASSLGGTAYTEAFF.

This clone was observed a few times. This chain links TRBV9 with TRBJ2-1, with 12 bases fitting TRBD2. The CDR3 loop spans 14 amino acids. Germline lookup yields CDR1 SGDLS and CDR2 YYNGEE. With V trimmed by 1 base and J by 7 bases, 0 bases remained unmatched. The CDR3 bases are TGTGCCAGCAGCGTAACTAGCGGGGGGAATGAGCAGTTCTTC. Residues: CASSVTSGGNEQFF. Combining the CDR3 with reference TRBV9 and TRBJ2-1 gives the whole variable domain DSGVTQTPKHLITATGQRVTLRCSPRSGDLSVYWYQQSLDQGLQFLIQYYNGEERAKGNILERFSAQQFPDLHSELNLSSLELGDSALYFCASSVTSGGNEQFFGPGTRLTVL.

The V gene is TRBV19, the J gene TRBJ1-5; D perhaps matches TRBD1 (5 bases). V gave up 8 bases and J gave up 4 bases, with 18 bases separating them. Germline loops: CDR1 LNHDA, CDR2 SQIVND (reference sequence). This CDR3 spans 15 amino acids. CDR3: CASGVSGWSNQPQHF. The DNA of the CDR3 is TGTGCCAGTGGCGTGTCAGGGTGGTCGAATCAGCCCCAGCATTTT.

The V call is TRBV2, the J call TRBJ1-2; D is ambiguous. CDR3 length: 13 residues. V shed 5 bases and J shed 0 bases, with 7 bases lying between them. Looked up from germline, CDR1 is SNHLY and CDR2 is FYNNEI. CDR3 DNA sequence: TGTGCCAGCAGTACAGCAACTAACTATGGCTACACCTTC. The encoded protein is CASSTATNYGYTF. The variable domain in full, with the rest retrieved from reference TRBV2 and TRBJ1-2, is EPEVTQTPSHQVTQMGQEVILRCVPISNHLYFYWYRQILGQKVEFLVSFYNNEISEKSEIFDDQFSVERPDGSNFTLKIRSTKLEDSAMYFCASSTATNYGYTFGSGTRLTVV.

V usage is TRBV7-9 and J usage is TRBJ1-2, with 9 bases matching TRBD1. In germline, CDR1 is SEHNR, CDR2 FQNEAQ (reference sequence). The V segment lost 5 bases and the J segment 8 bases; nucleotides outside the gene matches: 6. This CDR3 has 13 amino acids. CDR3 region: CASSQGQGIGYTF. The CDR3 coding sequence is TGTGCCAGCAGCCAGGGACAGGGTATAGGCTACACCTTC.

The rearrangement uses TRBV18 and TRBJ1-1, with D tentatively TRBD1 (6 bases). The germline gives CDR1 KGHSH, CDR2 LQKENI. The germline V and J ends were trimmed by 6 bases and 3 bases, with 14 bases remaining between them. This CDR3 contains 14 residues. The DNA for the CDR3 is TGTGCCAGCTCCCGACAGGCGCGGGACACTGAAGCTTTCTTT. It yields the protein CASSRQARDTEAFF.

As concerns this clone: The same CDR3 also results from other DNA sequences found in this sample. The chain joins TRBV5-1 to TRBJ2-7; 9 bases map to TRBD1. With 3 bases clipped from V and 2 bases from J, the junction kept 3 bases outside the gene matches. This CDR3 contains 14 residues. CDR1 and CDR2 from the germline V gene are SGHRS and YFSETQ. CDR3 in DNA: TGCGCCAGCAGCTGGGGGGACAGGGCCTACGAGCAGTACTTC. It specifies CASSWGDRAYEQYF.

This clone appeared a single time. This rearrangement joins TRBV27 to TRBJ2-2; 9 positions match TRBD1. Germline assignment: CDR1 MNHEY and CDR2 SMNVEV (reference sequence). The ends lost 1 base at V and 3 bases at J; junction bases unmatched: 6. The CDR3 has 17 amino acids. This CDR3 reads CASSLWGQGADTGELFF. CDR3 in DNA: TGTGCCAGCAGTTTATGGGGACAGGGAGCCGACACCGGGGAGCTGTTTTTT.

The V and J genes are TRBV6-5 and TRBJ1-4; D may be TRBD1 (6 bases). The CDR3 extends over 15 amino acids. Germline CDR1 MNHEY, CDR2 SVGAGI. V shed 4 bases and J shed 10 bases, with 19 bases lying between them. The CDR3 loop reads CASSSLQGIRGKLFF. CDR3 nucleotide sequence: TGTGCCAGCAGTTCATTACAGGGTATCCGGGGAAAACTGTTTTTT.

The gene calls are TRBV6-5 and TRBJ1-1, with D uncertain. Trimming shortened V by 6 bases and J by 5 bases, and 13 bases separated the two germline ends. CDR3 length: 13 amino acids. Germline CDR1 MNHEY, CDR2 SVGAGI. For the CDR3, the DNA is TGTGCCAGCAGGGGAGGGCTGACAACTGAAGCTTTCTTT. Protein sequence: CASRGGLTTEAFF.

This chain connects TRBV27 to TRBJ2-3; tentative D call: TRBD2 (6 bases). The CDR3 is 14 residues long. Germline V lookup: CDR1 MNHEY, CDR2 SMNVEV (reference sequence). V dropped 3 bases and J dropped 1 base, with 8 bases sitting between them. The CDR3 is CASSFGGRTDTQYF. The CDR3, as DNA: TGTGCCAGCAGTTTCGGGGGACGCACAGATACGCAGTATTTT.

A single count supports this clone. The DNA for the CDR3 is TGCGCCAGCAGCCAAGATAGGGGGTACGAGCAGTACTTC. This gives the protein CASSQDRGYEQYF. The gene calls are TRBV4-3 and TRBJ2-7, with D possibly matching TRBD1 (6 bases). Trimming left V 0 bases short and J 4 bases short, with 7 bases between. The CDR3 runs 13 residues. Per germline, CDR1 LGHNA and CDR2 YSLEER.

This clone was seen just once. The chain couples TRBV7-9 to TRBJ1-1; 11 nucleotides agree with TRBD1. CDR3 length equals 15 residues. The J segment lost 0 bases and the V segment lost 6 bases, leaving 3 bases of the junction unmatched. Germline loops: CDR1 SEHNR, CDR2 FQNEAQ (reference sequence). The CDR3, as DNA: TGTGCCAGCAGGGGGGACAGGGGGTTGAACACTGAAGCTTTCTTT. Its translation is CASRGDRGLNTEAFF.

The CDR3 is CASSPWGGGPLGEQYF. The DNA for the CDR3 is TGTGCCAGCAGTCCTTGGGGGGGAGGACCCCTCGGCGAGCAGTACTTC. The chain uses TRBV27 and TRBJ2-7; TRBD2 matches 7 bases. From germline, CDR1 is MNHEY and CDR2 SMNVEV (reference sequence). The CDR3 contains 16 residues. J lost 6 bases, V lost 5 bases, and 16 bases had no gene match.

This clone was seen once. The chain carries TRBV30 and TRBJ1-6; TRBD1 agrees at 8 bases. V dropped 3 bases and J dropped 7; count of bases not matched to a gene: 8. The CDR3 length is 15 residues. CDR1 is GTSNPN, CDR2 SVGIG, per germline (reference sequence). The CDR3 protein is CAWRATGGPNSPLHF. In nucleotides, the CDR3 is TGTGCCTGGAGAGCCACAGGGGGTCCGAATTCACCCCTCCACTTT.

The chain carries TRBV2 and TRBJ2-2, with D perhaps TRBD1 (5 bases). Germline-derived CDR1 and CDR2 are SNHLY and FYNNEI. The CDR3 sequence is 13 residues long. V was trimmed by 6 bases and J by 5 bases, leaving 10 bases between them. The CDR3 is CASSVDRTGELFF. CDR3 DNA sequence: TGTGCCAGCAGCGTTGACAGAACCGGGGAGCTGTTTTTT.

The chain carries TRBV5-1 and TRBJ1-4; D unclear. V dropped 3 bases and J dropped 8 bases, with 20 bases sitting between them. Germline CDR1 and CDR2: SGHRS and YFSETQ. This CDR3 comprises 16 residues. The CDR3 here is CASSSSQEGIGEKLFF. DNA of the CDR3: TGCGCCAGCAGCTCCAGCCAGGAGGGTATCGGGGAAAAACTGTTTTTT.

The chain employs TRBV5-1 and TRBJ2-3; TRBD1 matches at 7 bases. The V segment lost 4 bases and the J segment 2 bases; nucleotides outside the gene matches: 10. The CDR3 has 16 amino acids. Germline assignment: CDR1 SGHRS and CDR2 YFSETQ. The CDR3 reads CASSPGDRSHTDTQYF. The CDR3 nucleotides are TGCGCCAGCAGCCCAGGGGACAGATCCCACACAGATACGCAGTATTTT.

The chain joins TRBV11-2 to TRBJ2-2; D gene ambiguous. V gave up 1 base and J gave up 2 bases, with 8 bases separating them. From germline, CDR1 is SGHAT and CDR2 FQNNGV. This CDR3 has 15 residues. In nucleotides, the CDR3 is TGTGCCAGCAGCTTAGGGCAGCCTAACACCGGGGAGCTGTTTTTT. It yields the protein CASSLGQPNTGELFF.

In regard to this clone: The identical CDR3 is also encoded by other nucleotide sequences in the sample. This rearrangement joins TRBV18 to TRBJ1-1; a possible D gene is TRBD1 (5 bases). The CDR3 is 12 residues long. Germline V gene lookup returns CDR1 KGHSH and CDR2 LQKENI. With 3 bases removed from V and 5 bases from J, the gap between germline ends came to 7 bases. CDR3 sequence: CASSPGVTEAFF. The CDR3 DNA is TGTGCCAGCTCACCGGGGGTGACTGAAGCTTTCTTT.

A single count supports this clone. The CDR3 DNA is TGTGCCAGCTCACCACGACAGGACGGGATGGGGTCAGAGACCCAGTACTTC. It yields the protein CASSPRQDGMGSETQYF. This chain joins TRBV18 and TRBJ2-5; maybe TRBD1 (6 bases). This CDR3 comprises 17 residues. Trimming cost V 1 base and J 4 bases, with 19 bases left between them. Germline values: CDR1 KGHSH, CDR2 LQKENI.

The genes are TRBV19 and TRBJ1-2, with D perhaps TRBD1 (6 bases). Between the trimmed V and J ends, which lost 6 bases and 4 bases, there was a span of 24 bases. The germline V gene encodes CDR1 LNHDA and CDR2 SQIVND (reference sequence). The CDR3 loop spans 17 amino acids. The DNA of the CDR3 is TGTGCCAGTAGATTGGGACTTAATCCCAGGGGATCCTATGGCTACACCTTC. Protein sequence: CASRLGLNPRGSYGYTF.